This T cell receptor beta chain is drawn from a study of T cells in Graves' hyperthyroidism and ophthalmopathy. RNA transcripts gave rise to amplified TCR beta CDR3 regions. With the HTBI primer set, the TCR CDR3 went through a first round of RT-PCR. TCRdb reanalysed the multiplex PCR reads using MiXCR and keeps one entry per CDR3 protein. Of around 660,000 distinct CDR3 sequences in the sample, just under 45% were seen once. Reasons for excluding patients were uncontrolled infection, other autoimmune disease, pregnancy or lactation. Germline V gene data show CDR1 as SGHTA and CDR2 as FQGNSA. The V end was cut by 5 bases, the J end by 7 bases, with 15 bases between. This CDR3 has 14 residues. This clonotype was counted a single time.

The chain is built from TRBV7-2 and TRBJ1-5; TRBD1 is a possible D gene (6 bases). The source of this sequence is an adult man with Graves' disease, either hyperthyroidism or ophthalmopathy (not recorded which). The source material was peripheral blood or thyroid tissue (not recorded which). The CDR3 sequence: CASSHRVVRQPQHF. The CDR3 bases are TGTGCCAGCAGCCACAGGGTGGTGCGGCAGCCCCAGCATTTT.